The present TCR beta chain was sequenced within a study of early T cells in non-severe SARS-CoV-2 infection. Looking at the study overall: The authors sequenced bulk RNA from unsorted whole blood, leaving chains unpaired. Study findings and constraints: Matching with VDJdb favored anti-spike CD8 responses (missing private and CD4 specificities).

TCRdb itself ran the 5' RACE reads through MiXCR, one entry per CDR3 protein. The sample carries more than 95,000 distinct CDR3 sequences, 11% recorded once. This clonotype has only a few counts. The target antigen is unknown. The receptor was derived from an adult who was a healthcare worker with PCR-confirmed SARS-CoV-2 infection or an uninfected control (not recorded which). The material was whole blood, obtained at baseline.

CDR3 nucleotide sequence: TGTGCCAGCAGCGGACAGGGACTTTACGAGCAGTACTTC. Amino acid sequence: CASSGQGLYEQYF. V and J are TRBV5-8 and TRBJ2-7, with 8 bases identical to TRBD1. J was trimmed by 4 bases and V by 4 bases; bases with no gene match: 4. CDR1 is SGHTS and CDR2 is YDEGEE in the germline V gene. This CDR3 is 13 amino acids long. The full variable domain, in which reference TRBV5-8 and TRBJ2-7 provide the parts outside the CDR3, is EAGVTQSPTHLIKTRGQQATLRCSPISGHTSVYWYQQALGLGLQFLLWYDEGEERNRGNFPPRFSGRQFPNYSSELNVNALELEDSALYLCASSGQGLYEQYFGPGTRLTVT.